These 13 T cell receptor beta chains originate from one sample sequenced in a study of blood T cell repertoires in COVID-19. The table came from immunoSEQ multiplex PCR; TCRdb's copy has only in-frame clones and leaves some out. The sample contains approximately 350,000 clones, approximately 88% of which appear only once. What was sequenced was peripheral blood. The receptors come from a man in his forties with acute or convalescent COVID-19.

In DNA, the CDR3 is TGTGCCAGCAGCTTGGTTGGGGGACAGGGAAACATTCAGTACTTC. Translating it yields CASSLVGGQGNIQYF. The chain carries TRBV5-4 and TRBJ2-4; 9 nucleotides align to TRBD1. The germline CDR1 and CDR2 sequences are SGHNT and YYREEE (reference sequence). Trimming took 0 bases from V and 6 from J; bases not matched to a gene: 4. The CDR3 is 15 amino acids.

This clone came up once. The CDR3 sequence: CASSSVGEGLTEAFF. The CDR3 DNA reads as TGTGCCAGCAGCTCCGTAGGGGAGGGGCTGACTGAAGCTTTCTTT. The V call is TRBV7-9, the J call TRBJ1-1; TRBD1 is a possible D gene (5 bases). This CDR3 comprises 15 residues. CDR1 is SEHNR and CDR2 is FQNEAQ in the germline V gene (reference sequence). The V end lost 4 bases, the J end lost 5 bases, and 17 bases lay between the germline ends.

On this clone itself: The same CDR3 also results from other DNA sequences found in this sample. The chain links TRBV5-4 to TRBJ1-3; the match to TRBD1 covers 8 bases. The length of the CDR3 is 15 residues. Per the germline V gene, CDR1 is SGHNT and CDR2 is YYREEE (reference sequence). The ends lost 4 bases at V and 2 bases at J; junction bases unmatched: 5. CDR3 sequence (DNA): TGTGCCAGCAGCCCAATGACAGGGGCTGGAAACACCATATATTTT. Translation gives CASSPMTGAGNTIYF.

V usage is TRBV7-6 and J usage is TRBJ1-6; D remains unclear. V was cut by 2 bases and J by 7 bases, with 15 bases left in between. The CDR3 loop spans 16 amino acids. The germline gives CDR1 SGHVS, CDR2 FNYEAQ. In nucleotides, the CDR3 is TGTGCCAGCAGCTTATCGGTTAGAGGGAAAAATTCACCCCTCCACTTT. This sequence encodes CASSLSVRGKNSPLHF.

The chain combines TRBV5-6 with TRBJ2-1; tentatively, D is TRBD2 (5 bases). Germline V gene sequence: CDR1 SGHDT, CDR2 YYEEEE. The CDR3 has 13 amino acids. V gave up 0 bases and J gave up 10 bases, with 11 bases separating them. CDR3 sequence (DNA): TGTGCCAGCAGCTTGGCGCTAGCACCCGAGCAGTTCTTC. Encoded protein: CASSLALAPEQFF.

This chain joins TRBV27 and TRBJ1-1, with TRBD1 matching over 9 bases. CDR3 length: 16 amino acids. From germline, CDR1 is MNHEY and CDR2 SMNVEV (reference sequence). Unmatched junction bases numbered 4, after V lost 2 bases and J lost 0 bases. CDR3 DNA sequence: TGTGCCAGCAGTTTAGGACAGGGGCGCATGAACACTGAAGCTTTCTTT. Protein sequence: CASSLGQGRMNTEAFF.

The chain joins TRBV5-5 to TRBJ1-3, with 9 bases aligning to TRBD1. CDR3 size: 18 residues. CDR1 and CDR2 from the germline V gene are SGHKS and YYEKEE (reference sequence). After removal of 4 bases from V and 0 bases from J, the junction contained 11 bases not matched to a gene. The CDR3 sequence: CASSPPRTGASSGNTIYF. The CDR3 DNA reads as TGTGCCAGCAGCCCGCCACGGACAGGGGCTTCCTCTGGAAACACCATATATTTT.

The chain has TRBV2 and TRBJ2-2; possible D gene TRBD2, 5 bases. The V end lost 4 bases, the J end lost 7 bases, and 7 bases lay between the germline ends. The CDR3 is made up of 12 amino acids. Germline CDR1 SNHLY, CDR2 FYNNEI. In nucleotides, the CDR3 is TGTGCCAGCAGTGCGGGGTTCGGGGAGCTGTTTTTT. This sequence encodes CASSAGFGELFF.

The rearrangement joins TRBV7-2 to TRBJ2-7; possibly TRBD2 for D (6 bases). V was cut by 2 bases and J by 3 bases, with 14 bases left in between. From germline, CDR1 is SGHTA and CDR2 FQGNSA. The CDR3 consists of 15 residues. DNA of the CDR3: TGTGCCAGCAGCTTAAAGCGGGTGCTTTACTACGAGCAGTACTTC. It translates to CASSLKRVLYYEQYF.

The chain employs TRBV9 and TRBJ2-1; the D gene is possibly TRBD1 (6 bases). CDR1 and CDR2 from the germline V gene are SGDLS and YYNGEE. The CDR3 consists of 17 residues. The V gene lost 0 bases and the J gene lost 8 bases, with 21 bases spanning the gap. The CDR3 loop is CASSVVRSGQNSDEQFF. The CDR3 DNA reads as TGTGCCAGCAGCGTAGTTAGGTCGGGACAAAACTCCGATGAGCAGTTCTTC.

The rearrangement uses TRBV11-2 and TRBJ1-1, with 8 bases fitting TRBD1. Trimming removed 2 bases from V and 3 bases from J; junction bases left unmatched: 5. Per the germline V gene, CDR1 is SGHAT and CDR2 is FQNNGV. There are 15 residues in the CDR3. This CDR3 reads CASSLPRGRYTEAFF. In nucleotides, the CDR3 is TGTGCCAGCAGCTTACCCAGGGGGCGGTACACTGAAGCTTTCTTT.

This clone was observed once. CDR3 sequence (DNA): TGTGCCAGCAGCCAAGTGGTCCTGGGAGGGGAATATCACGAGCAGTACTTC. It encodes CASSQVVLGGEYHEQYF. The rearrangement uses TRBV4-2 and TRBJ2-7, with TRBD2 matching over 7 bases. Germline V CDR1 and CDR2: LGHNA, YNFKEQ. This CDR3 is 17 amino acids long. V shed 1 base, J shed 5 bases, and the junction held 14 bases outside the gene matches.

This chain links TRBV9 with TRBJ2-7; D is perhaps TRBD1 (7 bases). The CDR3 has 14 residues. Germline CDR1 SGDLS, CDR2 YYNGEE. The V and J ends lost 2 bases and 5 bases respectively, with 14 bases between them. The CDR3, as DNA: TGTGCCAGCAGCGTTACGGGAGACAGGGACGAGCAGTACTTC. Amino acid sequence: CASSVTGDRDEQYF.